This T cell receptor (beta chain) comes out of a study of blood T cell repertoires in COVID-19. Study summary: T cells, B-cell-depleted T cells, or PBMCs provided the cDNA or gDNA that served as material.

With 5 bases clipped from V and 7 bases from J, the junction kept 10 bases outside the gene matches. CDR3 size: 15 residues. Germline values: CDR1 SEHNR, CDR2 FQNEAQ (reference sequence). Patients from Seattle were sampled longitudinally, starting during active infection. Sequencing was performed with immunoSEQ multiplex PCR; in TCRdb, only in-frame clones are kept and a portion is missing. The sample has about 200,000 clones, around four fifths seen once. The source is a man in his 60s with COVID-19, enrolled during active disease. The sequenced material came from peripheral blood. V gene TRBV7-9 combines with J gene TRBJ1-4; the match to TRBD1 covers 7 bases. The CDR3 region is CASSPGGTVGEKLFF. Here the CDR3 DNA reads TGTGCCAGCAGCCCAGGGGGGACAGTCGGTGAAAAACTGTTTTTT.